A single sample is the source of the 21 T cell receptor beta chains below, sequenced in a study of T-cell reconstitution after alpha-beta-depleted transplantation in children. Unique molecular identifiers were incorporated into the prepared TCRbeta library. TCRdb itself ran the PCR reads through MiXCR, one entry per CDR3 protein. The repertoire consists of hundreds of thousands of distinct CDR3 sequences, with roughly 13% occurring once and the leading ten covering 0.79%. Material: PBMCs, obtained before TCRalphabeta/CD19-depleted stem cell transplant. These receptor sequences come from a girl aged 2 to 10 with congenital amegakaryocytic thrombocytopenia, due to receive a stem cell transplant.

This clonotype was counted ten times or more. CDR3 amino acids: CASSYSYNSPLHF. The CDR3 DNA reads as TGTGCCAGCAGTTACTCGTATAATTCACCCCTCCACTTT. This rearrangement joins TRBV6-5 to TRBJ1-6; D unclear. The V end was cut by 0 bases, the J end by 4 bases, with 1 base between. CDR3 length equals 13 residues. Germline assignment: CDR1 MNHEY and CDR2 SVGAGI.

Ten or more counts support this clonotype. J is TRBJ2-3 and V is TRBV14; no firm D call. V lost 2 bases and J lost 2, with 14 bases in between. This CDR3 spans 16 amino acids. Germline V gene lookup returns CDR1 SGHDN and CDR2 FVKESK. CDR3 nucleotides: TGTGCCAGCAGCCAAAGATTGGACCGGCTCACAGATACGCAGTATTTT. Encoded protein: CASSQRLDRLTDTQYF.

This clonotype was observed many times. The rearrangement uses TRBV12-3 or TRBV12-4 and TRBJ1-5, with a possible D match to TRBD1 (5 bases). Trimming took 6 bases from V and 2 from J, leaving 14 bases between them. CDR3 length equals 15 residues. The CDR3 loop is CASRTGRRGNQPQHF. The CDR3 bases are TGTGCCAGCAGAACGGGACGGAGGGGCAATCAGCCCCAGCATTTT.

The table lists this clonotype with many counts. The junction departs from germline at one end; a sequencing error may be responsible. This chain connects TRBV20-1 to TRBJ2-1; 11 bases match TRBD2. The CDR3 length is 12 residues. Germline loops: CDR1 DFQATT, CDR2 SNEGSKA (reference sequence). CDR3 sequence reads: CSGRASYNEQFF. The CDR3 DNA reads TGTAGCGGGAGGGCCTCCTACAATGAGCAGTTCTTC.

This clonotype has a single count. The rearrangement joins TRBV11-1 to TRBJ2-5, with a possible D match to TRBD1 (6 bases). V lost 7 bases and J 5 bases, leaving 14 bases between the germline ends. This CDR3 contains 13 residues. Germline values: CDR1 SGHAT, CDR2 FQDESV (reference sequence). CDR3 amino acids: CASTQGMRETQYF. Here the CDR3 DNA reads TGTGCCAGCACGCAGGGGATGCGGGAGACCCAGTACTTC.

This clonotype came up many times. The chain carries TRBV15 and TRBJ2-7; D gene ambiguous. Trimming removed 8 bases at V and 7 bases at J, with 18 bases between. CDR3 size: 13 residues. CDR1 is LNHNV and CDR2 is YYDKDF in the germline V gene (reference sequence). Written as DNA, the CDR3 is TGTGCCACCCGATCCGGGTCTAAGGATGAGCAGTACTTC. It encodes CATRSGSKDEQYF.

This clonotype was detected ten times or more. J is TRBJ1-1 and V is TRBV10-3; D is possibly TRBD1 (6 bases). V lost 2 bases, J lost 1 base, and 14 bases lay in between. CDR1 ENHRY and CDR2 SYGVKD come from the germline V gene. CDR3 length equals 16 residues. CDR3 protein: CAISEGFGQTNTEAFF. CDR3 sequence (DNA): TGTGCCATCAGTGAGGGGTTTGGACAGACGAACACTGAAGCTTTCTTT.

V gene TRBV5-5 combines with J gene TRBJ1-3, with a weak D call TRBD1 (5 bases). This CDR3 region has 17 residues. CDR1 is SGHKS and CDR2 is YYEKEE in the germline V gene (reference sequence). Trimming left V 4 bases short and J 0 bases short, with 17 bases between. The CDR3 region has the DNA TGTGCCAGCAGCCTGCGACGACAGTACCGCTCTGGAAACACCATATATTTT. Translating it yields CASSLRRQYRSGNTIYF.

The table lists this clonotype with many counts. The genes are TRBV12-3 or TRBV12-4 and TRBJ1-4, with D perhaps matching TRBD1 (5 bases). The CDR3 sequence is 15 residues long. V was pared by 6 bases and J by 4 bases, with 15 bases between. CDR3 DNA: TGTGCCAGCAGCCACCTCGGGGGGGATAATGAAAAACTGTTTTTT. Amino acids: CASSHLGGDNEKLFF.

In its sample, this clonotype was seen many times. The chain has TRBV12-3 or TRBV12-4 and TRBJ1-5, with D possibly TRBD1 on 5 matching bases. Deletions cut 6 bases from V and 6 bases from J, with 15 bases between. This CDR3 comprises 14 residues. CDR3 loop: CASSPGADIQPQHF. The CDR3 DNA reads TGTGCCAGCAGCCCGGGAGCGGACATTCAGCCCCAGCATTTT.

The chain carries TRBV6-4 and TRBJ2-3, with D perhaps TRBD2 (6 bases). Trimming removed 6 bases at V and 8 bases at J, with 18 bases between. CDR3 length equals 14 residues. The germline gives CDR1 MRHNA, CDR2 SNTAGT. Here the CDR3 DNA reads TGTGCCAGCAGGCGGGACGGTGACCTGAGTACGCAGTATTTT. This gives the protein CASRRDGDLSTQYF.

This clonotype was detected only a few times. The gene calls are TRBV7-6 and TRBJ2-1, with D tentatively TRBD1 (6 bases). The CDR3 is 12 amino acids. The germline V and J ends were trimmed by 11 bases and 13 bases, with 21 bases remaining between them. The germline gives CDR1 SGHVS, CDR2 FNYEAQ. CDR3 nucleotides: TGTGCCGTAAACAGGGAGTGGGGATACCAGTTCTTC. Amino acid sequence: CAVNREWGYQFF.

The rearrangement uses TRBV9 and TRBJ2-3; tentative D call: TRBD2 (6 bases). Germline CDR1 and CDR2: SGDLS and YYNGEE. The V gene lost 0 bases and the J gene lost 2 bases, with 19 bases spanning the gap. CDR3 length: 18 amino acids. The CDR3 DNA sequence: TGTGCCAGCAGCGTAGTTGGAGGGAGGCACCCCAACACAGATACGCAGTATTTT. As protein: CASSVVGGRHPNTDTQYF.

The chain has TRBV29-1 and TRBJ1-1; weak D call: TRBD1 (6 bases). CDR1 is SQVTM and CDR2 is ANQGSEA in the germline V gene. The length of the CDR3 is 14 residues. Deletions cut 3 bases from V and 0 bases from J, with 11 bases between. As DNA, the CDR3 is TGCAGCGTTGATTCGGGGGCTTTGAACACTGAAGCTTTCTTT. It codes for CSVDSGALNTEAFF.

This clonotype was found many times. The junction and the germline gene differ at one end; a read error may be behind it. The rearrangement links TRBV11-2 to TRBJ2-1; no clear D gene. The CDR3 has 13 amino acids. Germline V gives CDR1 SGHAT, CDR2 FQNNGV. The CDR3 spells CASRSPGRNGQFF. The CDR3 DNA follows: TGTGCCAGCAGATCCCCGGGTCGAAATGGGCAGTTCTTC.

This clonotype was found many times. The CDR3 region is CASSYAYKDTQYF. CDR3 DNA: TGTGCCAGCAGTTACGCCTATAAGGATACGCAGTATTTT. The J gene is TRBJ2-3, the V gene TRBV6-5; D remains ambiguous. The germline V gene has CDR1 MNHEY and CDR2 SVGAGI. With 2 bases removed from V and 6 bases from J, the gap between germline ends came to 9 bases. This CDR3 spans 13 amino acids.

In this sample, this clonotype turned up many times. The gene calls are TRBV20-1 and TRBJ2-3; 7 nucleotides align to TRBD2. The CDR3 is made up of 11 amino acids. Trimming removed 6 bases from V and 3 bases from J; junction bases left unmatched: 0. CDR1 and CDR2 (germline): DFQATT, SNEGSKA (reference sequence). In DNA, the CDR3 is TGCAGTGCCGGGGGGACAGATACGCAGTATTTT. Its protein product is CSAGGTDTQYF.

The J gene is TRBJ2-1, the V gene TRBV5-5, with no clear D. The CDR3 has 13 amino acids. V lost 4 bases and J lost 5, with 10 bases in between. Per germline, CDR1 SGHKS and CDR2 YYEKEE (reference sequence). The CDR3 DNA sequence: TGTGCCAGCAGCATTGACATTAACAATGAGCAGTTCTTC. Protein: CASSIDINNEQFF.

V gene TRBV24-1 combines with J gene TRBJ2-1; the D gene is possibly TRBD1 (5 bases). CDR1 and CDR2 (germline): KGHDR, SFDVKD. The CDR3 length is 16 residues. Trimming removed 3 bases from V and 4 bases from J, with 15 bases in between. Here the CDR3 reads CATSDLQAKDYNEQFF. The DNA of the CDR3 is TGTGCCACCAGTGATCTACAGGCGAAGGATTACAATGAGCAGTTCTTC.

V gene TRBV5-1 combines with J gene TRBJ2-1; 9 positions match TRBD2. Per the germline V gene, CDR1 is SGHRS and CDR2 is YFSETQ. The trim removed 3 bases at V and 3 bases at J, leaving 7 bases unmatched. The CDR3 is 16 amino acids. The CDR3 coding sequence is TGCGCCAGCAGCTCCCCTTGGACTAGCGACTACAATGAGCAGTTCTTC. Its translation: CASSSPWTSDYNEQFF. Drawing the rest from reference TRBV5-1 and TRBJ2-1, the complete variable domain is KAGVTQTPRYLIKTRGQQVTLSCSPISGHRSVSWYQQTPGQGLQFLFEYFSETQRNKGNFPGRFSGRQFSNSRSEMNVSTLELGDSALYLCASSSPWTSDYNEQFFGPGTRLTVL.

The sample holds many counts of this clonotype. The V and J genes are TRBV29-1 and TRBJ2-7; D not certain. This CDR3 contains 8 residues. V was shortened by 8 bases and J by 1 base, with 0 bases between the two germline ends. Germline V gene lookup returns CDR1 SQVTM and CDR2 ANQGSEA. As DNA, the CDR3 is TGCAGCTCCTACGAGCAGTACTTC. Amino acid sequence: CSSYEQYF.